Listed below are T cell receptor beta chains from one sample, sequenced in a study of beta chain features in type 1 diabetes. Repertoires were generated with immunoSEQ multiplex PCR, while TCRdb's copy carries only in-frame clones and drops some. The top ten hold 0.06% to 0.07% of the sample, which has under 500,000 clones, roughly 30% seen once. The sequencing sample was made of naive CD4+ T cells from blood. These receptors were taken from a man younger than 35 in good health. The CDR3 runs from the conserved cysteine through the conserved F or W. A D gene is named only where the DNA matches it firmly. The size field is filled for only some rows; it gives once, few, many or a size class.

>-|TRBV28|TRBD1|TRBJ2-3
CASSPGTATDTQYF
TGTGCCAGCAGTCCCGGGACAGCTACAGATACGCAGTATTTT
>-|TRBV9|-|TRBJ2-5
CASSAGLRQETQYF
TGTGCCAGCAGCGCGGGACTCCGACAAGAGACCCAGTACTTC
>few|TRBV28|-|TRBJ1-5
CASSVAGQPQHF
TGTGCCAGCAGTGTCGCGGGTCAGCCCCAGCATTTT
>-|TRBV2|-|TRBJ2-2
CASTREGTGELFF
TGTGCCAGCACTCGGGAAGGCACCGGGGAGCTGTTTTTT
>few|TRBV7-2|-|TRBJ2-3
CASSLGASDTQYF
TGTGCCAGCAGCTTAGGGGCGTCAGATACGCAGTATTTT
>few|TRBV30|-|TRBJ1-1
CAWSVSTTGTEAFF
TGTGCCTGGAGTGTAAGCACAACGGGCACTGAAGCTTTCTTT
>-|TRBV30|-|TRBJ1-2
CAWSYSLNYGYTF
TGTGCCTGGAGTTACAGTCTAAACTATGGCTACACCTTC
>-|TRBV7-9|-|TRBJ1-1
CASSTLRAGPVTFF
TGTGCCAGCAGCACCCTTCGGGCGGGACCGGTAACTTTCTTT
>few|TRBV5-1|-|TRBJ2-7
CASSLGTPTYEQYF
TGCGCCAGCAGCTTGGGGACACCGACCTACGAGCAGTACTTC
>few|TRBV29-1|-|TRBJ2-7
CSVGGLARAWGYEQYF
TGCAGCGTTGGGGGGCTAGCGAGAGCCTGGGGTTACGAGCAGTACTTC
>-|TRBV29-1|TRBD2|TRBJ2-3
CSVIPTSGSTDTQYF
TGCAGCGTTATCCCGACTAGCGGGTCCACAGATACGCAGTATTTT
>-|TRBV30|-|TRBJ1-2
CAWTPGQNYGYTF
TGTGCCTGGACCCCCGGACAGAACTATGGCTACACCTTC
>-|TRBV5-1|TRBD1|TRBJ1-2
CASSGTGDYGYTF
TGCGCCAGCAGCGGGACAGGGGACTATGGCTACACCTTC
>-|TRBV2|TRBD1|TRBJ2-1
CASTLDRGSYNEQFF
TGTGCCAGCACCCTAGACAGGGGCTCCTACAATGAGCAGTTCTTC
>-|TRBV4-1|-|TRBJ2-5
CASSQGTGLLQETQYF
TGCGCCAGCAGCCAAGGTACAGGATTACTTCAAGAGACCCAGTACTTC
>few|TRBV29-1|-|TRBJ2-3
CSVDISTDTQYF
TGCAGCGTTGACATTAGCACAGATACGCAGTATTTT
>-|TRBV5-1|TRBD1|TRBJ2-3
CASSLQYRGADTQYF
TGCGCCAGCAGCTTGCAATACAGGGGAGCGGATACGCAGTATTTT
>once|TRBV5-1|-|TRBJ2-5
CASSLGSGPQETQYF
TGCGCCAGCAGCTTGGGGTCAGGGCCTCAGGAGACCCAGTACTTC
>few|TRBV30|-|TRBJ2-3
CAWSVWGISTDTQYF
TGTGCCTGGAGTGTTTGGGGGATCAGCACAGATACGCAGTATTTT
>few|TRBV28|-|TRBJ1-2
CASSLSGDYGYTF
TGTGCCAGCAGTTTATCCGGGGACTATGGCTACACCTTC
>few|TRBV30|TRBD1|TRBJ2-7
CAWVRQGLNYEQYF
TGTGCCTGGGTTAGACAGGGCCTGAACTACGAGCAGTACTTC
>-|TRBV29-1|TRBD2|TRBJ2-1
CSVVLAGGVYNEQFF
TGCAGCGTTGTCCTCGCGGGAGGGGTCTACAATGAGCAGTTCTTC
>-|TRBV5-1|-|TRBJ2-1
CASSFQSYNEQFF
TGCGCCAGCAGCTTTCAGAGTTACAATGAGCAGTTCTTC
>few|TRBV6-1|-|TRBJ2-5
CASIVTANQETQYF
TGTGCCAGCATTGTGACAGCGAACCAAGAGACCCAGTACTTC
>once|TRBV2|-|TRBJ1-4
CASSVWQWNEKLFF
TGTGCCAGCAGTGTGTGGCAGTGGAATGAAAAACTGTTTTTT
>-|TRBV14|-|TRBJ2-7
CASSQGSFYEQYF
TGTGCCAGCAGCCAAGGCAGCTTCTACGAGCAGTACTTC
>-|TRBV7-9|TRBD2|TRBJ2-1
CANTLIAGDSYNEQFF
TGTGCCAATACACTCATAGCGGGAGACTCCTACAATGAGCAGTTCTTC
>-|TRBV5-6|-|TRBJ2-3
CASSLVGGNTDTQYF
TGTGCCAGCAGCTTGGTCGGAGGAAACACAGATACGCAGTATTTT
>-|TRBV30|-|TRBJ1-2
CAWSDTGIYGYTF
TGTGCCTGGAGCGACACAGGGATCTATGGCTACACCTTC
>few|TRBV5-4|TRBD1|TRBJ2-3
CASSWVTGTGLDTQYF
TGTGCCAGCAGCTGGGTCACCGGGACAGGGTTAGATACGCAGTATTTT
>-|TRBV28|TRBD2|TRBJ2-1
CASSTGTKGFF
TGTGCCAGCAGTACCGGGACTAAGGGTTTCTTC
>few|TRBV5-1|-|TRBJ2-5
CASSLAGGEETQYF
TGCGCCAGCAGCTTGGCTGGTGGGGAAGAGACCCAGTACTTC
>-|TRBV7-2|-|TRBJ2-1
CASSLAVQGNEQFF
TGTGCCAGCAGCTTAGCGGTTCAGGGTAATGAGCAGTTCTTC
>few|TRBV7-2|-|TRBJ2-1
CASSLAPYNEQFF
TGTGCCAGCAGCTTAGCCCCGTACAATGAGCAGTTCTTC
>few|TRBV29-1|TRBD1|TRBJ2-3
CSARDRGPTDTQYF
TGCAGCGCACGGGACAGGGGACCCACAGATACGCAGTATTTT
>-|TRBV7-6|-|TRBJ2-3
CASSSRYSTDTQYF
TGTGCCAGCAGCTCCCGGTATTCCACAGATACGCAGTATTTT
>few|TRBV7-6|TRBD2|TRBJ2-7
CASSPLAGDSSEQYF
TGTGCCAGCAGCCCACTAGCGGGAGACTCCTCCGAGCAGTACTTC
>few|TRBV4-3|TRBD2|TRBJ2-3
CASSQGAGGLRDTQYF
TGCGCCAGCAGCCAAGGAGCGGGAGGCCTCCGAGATACGCAGTATTTT
>-|TRBV30|-|TRBJ2-5
CAGSPTQETQYF
TGTGCCGGAAGCCCAACCCAAGAGACCCAGTACTTC
>-|TRBV30|TRBD1|TRBJ2-6
CALHRGRGASGANVLTF
TGTGCCTTACACAGGGGACGAGGGGCTTCTGGGGCCAACGTCCTGACTTTC
>-|TRBV6-7|-|TRBJ2-2
CAVLPGESTGELFF
TGTGCCGTCCTCCCCGGGGAATCCACCGGGGAGCTGTTTTTT